This T cell receptor (beta chain) was found in a study of T cells in Graves' hyperthyroidism and ophthalmopathy. Study conclusions and caveats: Researchers found most expanded thyroid clonotypes above 0.001 in blood as well.

This clonotype was observed at least ten times. The antigen remains unidentified. Pregnant or lactating patients were excluded, as were those with uncontrolled infection or other autoimmune disease. TCR beta CDR3 regions were amplified from RNA transcripts. A first-round RT-PCR of the TCR CDR3 used the HTBI primer set. TCRdb redid the calling of the multiplex PCR reads with MiXCR, one entry per CDR3 protein. The sample records a few hundred thousand distinct CDR3 sequences, more than 15% being singletons. The ends were cut back, 6 bases at V and 2 bases at J, with 14 bases in the middle. CDR1 and CDR2 (germline): LNHDA, SQIVND (reference sequence). There are 15 residues in the CDR3.

The rearrangement joins TRBV19 to TRBJ2-1; D possibly corresponds to TRBD1 (5 bases). Material: blood. The source is a young woman with Graves' hyperthyroidism. As DNA, the CDR3 is TGTGCCAGTAGAGGGGCCTTACAAACCTACAATGAGCAGTTCTTC. It specifies CASRGALQTYNEQFF.